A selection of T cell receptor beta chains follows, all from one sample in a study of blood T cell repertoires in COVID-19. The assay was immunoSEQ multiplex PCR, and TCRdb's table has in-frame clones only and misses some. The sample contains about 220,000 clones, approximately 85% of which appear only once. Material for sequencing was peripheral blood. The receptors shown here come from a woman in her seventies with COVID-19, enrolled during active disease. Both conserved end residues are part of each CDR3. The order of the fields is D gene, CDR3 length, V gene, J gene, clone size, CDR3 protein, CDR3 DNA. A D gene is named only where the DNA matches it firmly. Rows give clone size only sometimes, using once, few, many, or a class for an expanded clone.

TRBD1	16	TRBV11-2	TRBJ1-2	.	CASSLSGDRVFYGYTF	TGTGCCAGCAGCTTATCGGGGGACAGGGTATTCTATGGCTACACCTTC
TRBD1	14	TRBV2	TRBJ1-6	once	CASTGQGDRSPLHF	TGTGCCAGCACCGGACAGGGGGATCGTTCACCCCTCCACTTT
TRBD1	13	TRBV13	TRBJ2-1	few	CASSSGQGDEQFF	TGTGCCAGCAGCTCGGGACAGGGCGATGAGCAGTTCTTC
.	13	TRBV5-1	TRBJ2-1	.	CASKLEAYNEQFF	TGCGCCAGCAAACTAGAAGCCTACAATGAGCAGTTCTTC
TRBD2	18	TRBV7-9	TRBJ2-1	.	CASSLAAGTSGPYNEQFF	TGTGCCAGCAGCTTAGCGGCCGGGACTAGCGGGCCCTACAATGAGCAGTTCTTC
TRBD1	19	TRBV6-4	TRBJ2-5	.	CASSDLQGGPNDNQETQYF	TGTGCCAGCAGTGACCTACAGGGGGGACCAAACGACAACCAAGAGACCCAGTACTTC
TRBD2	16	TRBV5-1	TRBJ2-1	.	CASSLVWSGGADEQFF	TGCGCCAGCAGCTTGGTCTGGAGCGGGGGGGCCGATGAGCAGTTCTTC
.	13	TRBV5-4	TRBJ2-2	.	CASSKSGRVELFF	TGTGCCAGCAGCAAATCGGGAAGGGTGGAGCTGTTTTTT
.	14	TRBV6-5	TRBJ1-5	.	CASNPGISNQPQHF	TGTGCCAGCAACCCAGGGATTAGCAATCAGCCCCAGCATTTT
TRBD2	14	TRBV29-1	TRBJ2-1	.	CSVLAGVLYNEQFF	TGCAGCGTACTAGCGGGAGTGCTCTACAATGAGCAGTTCTTC
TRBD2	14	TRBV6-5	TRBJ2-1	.	CAASTSGAYNEQFF	TGTGCCGCATCGACTAGCGGAGCCTACAATGAGCAGTTCTTC
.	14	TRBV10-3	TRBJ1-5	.	CAISESTVNQPQHF	TGTGCCATCAGTGAGTCGACAGTAAACCAGCCCCAGCATTTT
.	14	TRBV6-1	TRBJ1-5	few	CASSESWRAQPQHF	TGTGCCAGCAGTGAAAGCTGGAGGGCCCAGCCCCAGCATTTT
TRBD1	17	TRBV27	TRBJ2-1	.	CASCQLNRDRENNEQFF	TGTGCCAGCTGCCAATTAAACCGGGACAGGGAGAATAATGAGCAGTTCTTC
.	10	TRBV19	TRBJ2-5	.	CAVGRETQYF	TGTGCCGTGGGGAGGGAGACCCAGTACTTC
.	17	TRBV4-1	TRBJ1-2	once	CASSQGYHDSTNYGYTF	TGCGCCAGCAGCCAGGGCTACCACGACAGTACGAACTATGGCTACACCTTC
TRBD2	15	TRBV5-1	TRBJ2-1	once	CASSHGTSGIPEQFF	TGCGCCAGCAGTCACGGGACTAGCGGAATTCCTGAGCAGTTCTTC
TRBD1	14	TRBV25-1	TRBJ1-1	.	CASQGAGGLTEAFF	TGTGCCAGCCAGGGAGCAGGGGGCCTGACTGAAGCTTTCTTT
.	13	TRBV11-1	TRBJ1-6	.	CASSLTEGSPLHF	TGTGCCAGCAGCTTGACGGAGGGTTCACCCCTCCACTTT
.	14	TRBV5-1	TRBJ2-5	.	CASSLDSRGSAQYF	TGCGCCAGCAGCTTGGACAGTCGGGGGTCGGCCCAGTACTTC
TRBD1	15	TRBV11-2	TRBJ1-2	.	CASSPLRGTAYGYTF	TGTGCCAGCAGCCCCCTGCGCGGGACAGCCTATGGCTACACCTTC
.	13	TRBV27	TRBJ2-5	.	CASSFRDQGTQYF	TGTGCCAGCAGTTTTCGAGACCAGGGGACCCAGTACTTC
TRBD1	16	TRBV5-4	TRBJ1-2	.	CASSLGPGGLDYGYTF	TGTGCCAGCAGCTTGGGTCCAGGGGGCCTCGACTATGGCTACACCTTC
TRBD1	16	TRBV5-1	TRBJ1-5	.	CASSPEVGQGIQPQHF	TGCGCCAGCAGCCCAGAGGTGGGACAGGGTATTCAGCCCCAGCATTTT
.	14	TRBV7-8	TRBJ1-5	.	CASSLLQGDQPQHF	TGTGCCAGCAGCTTATTACAGGGCGATCAGCCCCAGCATTTT
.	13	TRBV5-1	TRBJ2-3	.	CASSPLPTDTQYF	TGCGCCAGCAGCCCTCTCCCCACAGATACGCAGTATTTT
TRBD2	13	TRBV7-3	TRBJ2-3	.	CASSLTSPDTQYF	TGTGCCAGCAGCTTGACTAGCCCAGATACGCAGTATTTT
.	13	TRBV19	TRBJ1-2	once	CASSTDSYYGYTF	TGTGCCAGTAGTACCGACAGCTACTATGGCTACACCTTC
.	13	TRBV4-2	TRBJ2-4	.	CASSQDRGGPQYF	TGTGCCAGCAGCCAAGATAGGGGGGGCCCTCAGTACTTC
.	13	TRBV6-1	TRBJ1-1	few	CASTLDKNTEAFF	TGTGCCAGCACCCTCGACAAGAACACTGAAGCTTTCTTT
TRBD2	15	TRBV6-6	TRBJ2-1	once	CASSIGGSLTNEQFF	TGTGCCAGCAGTATCGGGGGGTCCCTGACCAATGAGCAGTTCTTC
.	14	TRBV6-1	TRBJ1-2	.	CASSEFRVDYGYTF	TGTGCCAGCAGTGAGTTCAGGGTTGACTATGGCTACACCTTC
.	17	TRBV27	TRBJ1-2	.	CASSPMGTPASPYGYTF	TGTGCCAGCAGTCCCATGGGGACTCCTGCTTCCCCTTATGGCTACACCTTC
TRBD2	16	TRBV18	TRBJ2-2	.	CASSPRTSPYTGELFF	TGTGCCAGCTCACCACGGACTAGCCCCTACACCGGGGAGCTGTTTTTT
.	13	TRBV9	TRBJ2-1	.	CASSVTSLSEQFF	TGTGCCAGCAGCGTGACTAGTCTCAGTGAGCAGTTCTTC
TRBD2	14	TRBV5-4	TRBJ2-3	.	CASTLRRGGDTQYF	TGTGCCAGCACCCTGAGGCGGGGGGGGGATACGCAGTATTTT
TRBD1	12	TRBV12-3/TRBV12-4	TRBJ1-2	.	CASSTGVGGYTF	TGTGCCAGCAGCACAGGGGTAGGGGGCTACACCTTC
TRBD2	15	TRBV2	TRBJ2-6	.	CATGEGQSGANVLTF	TGTGCCACCGGGGAGGGTCAGTCTGGGGCCAACGTCCTGACTTTC
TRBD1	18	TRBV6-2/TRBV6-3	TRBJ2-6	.	CASSTRTGGGSGANVLTF	TGTGCCAGCAGTACCCGGACAGGGGGCGGCTCTGGGGCCAACGTCCTGACTTTC
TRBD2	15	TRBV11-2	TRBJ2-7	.	CASSLPGRVDHEQYF	TGTGCCAGCAGCTTACCTGGGAGGGTCGACCACGAGCAGTACTTC
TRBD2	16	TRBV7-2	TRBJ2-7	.	CASSLVGLAGGPEQYF	TGTGCCAGCAGCTTAGTCGGGCTAGCGGGAGGGCCGGAGCAGTACTTC
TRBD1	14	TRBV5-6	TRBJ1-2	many	CASRLDRGRYGYTF	TGTGCCAGCAGATTAGACAGGGGAAGATATGGCTACACCTTC
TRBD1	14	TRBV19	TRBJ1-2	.	CASSSDRESYGYTF	TGTGCCAGTAGTAGTGACAGGGAGAGCTATGGCTACACCTTC
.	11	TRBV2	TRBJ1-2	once	CASSEIGGYTF	TGTGCCAGCAGTGAGATCGGTGGCTACACCTTC
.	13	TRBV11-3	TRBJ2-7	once	CASSSVYSYEQYF	TGTGCCAGCAGCTCGGTCTACTCCTACGAGCAGTACTTC
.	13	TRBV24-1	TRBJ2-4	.	CATSHSEGNIQYF	TGTGCCACCAGTCATAGTGAGGGAAACATTCAGTACTTC
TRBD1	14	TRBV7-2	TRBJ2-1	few	CASSWAGGMNEQFF	TGTGCCAGCAGCTGGGCAGGGGGCATGAATGAGCAGTTCTTC
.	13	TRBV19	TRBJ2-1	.	CASSIFLGDEQFF	TGTGCCAGTAGTATTTTCCTAGGTGATGAGCAGTTCTTC
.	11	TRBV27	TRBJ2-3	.	CASSLGGLWYF	TGTGCCAGCAGTTTAGGTGGACTGTGGTATTTT
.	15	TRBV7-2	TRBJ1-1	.	CASSPRVRGSTEAFF	TGTGCCAGCAGCCCACGGGTGAGAGGGAGCACTGAAGCTTTCTTT
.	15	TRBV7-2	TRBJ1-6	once	CASTSSYFGGSPLHF	TGTGCCAGCACCTCTTCCTACTTTGGGGGGTCACCCCTCCACTTT
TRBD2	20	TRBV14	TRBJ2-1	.	CASSRALQAGGLSSYNEQFF	TGTGCCAGCAGCCGAGCCTTGCAAGCGGGAGGCCTCAGCTCCTACAATGAGCAGTTCTTC
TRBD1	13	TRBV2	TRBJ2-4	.	CASKRDSENIQYF	TGTGCCAGCAAGAGGGACAGCGAAAACATTCAGTACTTC
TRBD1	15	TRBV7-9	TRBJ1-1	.	CASSLDRAMNTEAFF	TGTGCCAGCAGCTTGGACAGGGCCATGAACACTGAAGCTTTCTTT